The sequence of this T cell receptor beta chain was determined in a study of blood T cell repertoires in COVID-19. Overall study: Collection of acute and convalescent COVID-19 samples took place in the United States, Italy and Spain. T cells, B-cell-depleted T cells, or PBMCs provided the cDNA or gDNA that served as material.

How the authors handled the data: Using reference gene primer amplification, nucleated cell counts were estimated. Profiling relied on immunoSEQ multiplex PCR, and the TCRdb table lists in-frame clones only, not all of them. V, J and clone size are taken as reported in that table, and D and trimming were inferred from the DNA itself. In the table there are about 200,000 clones, 70% to 90% of which are singletons. The trim removed 1 base at V and 5 bases at J, leaving 6 bases unmatched. The CDR3 totals 16 residues. Germline V lookup: CDR1 LGHNA, CDR2 YSLEER. This TCR derives from a human donor with active or convalescent COVID-19. The donor label of this sample is uncertain. The chain combines TRBV4-3 with TRBJ2-3; 10 nucleotides line up with TRBD2. Sequenced sample: peripheral blood. CDR3 loop: CASSQVRAGGIDTQYF. DNA of the CDR3: TGCGCCAGCAGCCAAGTAAGAGCGGGGGGGATAGATACGCAGTATTTT.